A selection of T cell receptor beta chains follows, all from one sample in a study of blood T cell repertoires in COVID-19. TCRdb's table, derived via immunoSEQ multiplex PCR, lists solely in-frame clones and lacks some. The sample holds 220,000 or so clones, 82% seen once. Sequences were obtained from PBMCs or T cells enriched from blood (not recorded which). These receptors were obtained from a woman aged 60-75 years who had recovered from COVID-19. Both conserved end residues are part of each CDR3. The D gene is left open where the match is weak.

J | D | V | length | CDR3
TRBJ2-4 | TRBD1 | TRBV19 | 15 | CASSSRQGAGDIQYF
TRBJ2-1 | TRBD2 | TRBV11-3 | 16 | CASSLGAGGTYNEQFF
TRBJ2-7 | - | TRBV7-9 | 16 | CASSATPGVKSYEQYF
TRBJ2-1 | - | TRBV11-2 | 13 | CASSLIPGNEQFF
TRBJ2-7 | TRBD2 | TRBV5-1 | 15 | CASSLGNVGRDEQYF
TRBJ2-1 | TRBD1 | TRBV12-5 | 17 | CASVWERGTGSYNEQFF
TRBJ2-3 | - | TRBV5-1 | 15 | CASSLEGRQTDTQYF
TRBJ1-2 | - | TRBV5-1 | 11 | CASSSGYGYTF
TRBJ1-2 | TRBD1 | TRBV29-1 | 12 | CSVRTGNYGYTF
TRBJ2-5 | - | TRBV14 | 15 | CASSHAGAIQETQYF
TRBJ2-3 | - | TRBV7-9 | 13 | CASSSHSTDTQYF
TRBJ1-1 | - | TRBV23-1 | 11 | CASPRGTEAFF
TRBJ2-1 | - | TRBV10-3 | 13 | CAITRTGSDEQFF
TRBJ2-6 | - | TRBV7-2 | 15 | CASSLSAGSPNVLTF
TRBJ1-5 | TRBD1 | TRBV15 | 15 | CATSARTGAIQPQHF
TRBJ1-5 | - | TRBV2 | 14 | CASSEGTRGQPQHF
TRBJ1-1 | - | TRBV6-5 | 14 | CASIQGALLAEAFF
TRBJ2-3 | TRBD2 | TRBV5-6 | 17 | CASSQGLAGGGGDTQYF
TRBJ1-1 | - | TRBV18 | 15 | CASSLADRRNTEAFF
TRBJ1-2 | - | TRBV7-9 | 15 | CASSLEGAPAYGYTF
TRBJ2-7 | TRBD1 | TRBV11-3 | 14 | CAILDRANSYEQYF
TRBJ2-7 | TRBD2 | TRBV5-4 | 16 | CASSAQGISGTYEQYF
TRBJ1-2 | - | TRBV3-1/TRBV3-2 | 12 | CASSQDNLGYTF
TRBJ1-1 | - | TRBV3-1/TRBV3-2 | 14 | CASSRREDQSEAFF
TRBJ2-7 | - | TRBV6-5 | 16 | CASSYSTGEMPYEQYF
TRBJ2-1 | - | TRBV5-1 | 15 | CASSNGPPLNNEQFF
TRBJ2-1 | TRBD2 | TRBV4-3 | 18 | CASSQPTILAGTPHEQFF
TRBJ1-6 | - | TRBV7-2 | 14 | CASSLAWGGMPLHF
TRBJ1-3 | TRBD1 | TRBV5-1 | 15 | CASSPQGARGNTIYF
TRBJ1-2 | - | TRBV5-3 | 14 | CARTTGRTLYGYTF
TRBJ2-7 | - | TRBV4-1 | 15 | CASSQGQGLVNEQYF
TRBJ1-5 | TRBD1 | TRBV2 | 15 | CASSPGQGAAQPQHF
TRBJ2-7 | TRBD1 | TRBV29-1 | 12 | CSTGDGLYEQYF